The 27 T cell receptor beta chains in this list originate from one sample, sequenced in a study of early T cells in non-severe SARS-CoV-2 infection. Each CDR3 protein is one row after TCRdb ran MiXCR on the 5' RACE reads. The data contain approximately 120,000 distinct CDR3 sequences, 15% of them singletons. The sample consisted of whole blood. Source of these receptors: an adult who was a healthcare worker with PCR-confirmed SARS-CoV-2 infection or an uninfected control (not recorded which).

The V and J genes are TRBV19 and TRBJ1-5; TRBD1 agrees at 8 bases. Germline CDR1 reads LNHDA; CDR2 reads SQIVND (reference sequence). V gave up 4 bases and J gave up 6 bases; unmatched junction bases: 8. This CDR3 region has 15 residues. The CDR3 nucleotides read TGTGCCAGTAGTAATGGACAGGGCTTGAGTCAGCCCCAGCATTTT. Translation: CASSNGQGLSQPQHF.

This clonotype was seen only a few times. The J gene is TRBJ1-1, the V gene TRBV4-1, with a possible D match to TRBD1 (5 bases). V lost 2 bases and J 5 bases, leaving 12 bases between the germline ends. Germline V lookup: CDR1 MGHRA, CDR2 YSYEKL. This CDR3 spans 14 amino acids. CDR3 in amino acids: CASSQWDRGTEAFF. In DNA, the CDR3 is TGCGCCAGCAGCCAATGGGACCGCGGAACTGAAGCTTTCTTT.

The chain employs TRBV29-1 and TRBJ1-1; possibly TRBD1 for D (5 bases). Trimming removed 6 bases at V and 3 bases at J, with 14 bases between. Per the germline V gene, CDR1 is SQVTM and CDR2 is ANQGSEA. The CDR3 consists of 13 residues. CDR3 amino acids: CSVGRGMDTEAFF. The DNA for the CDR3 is TGCAGCGTGGGCCGGGGGATGGACACTGAAGCTTTCTTT.

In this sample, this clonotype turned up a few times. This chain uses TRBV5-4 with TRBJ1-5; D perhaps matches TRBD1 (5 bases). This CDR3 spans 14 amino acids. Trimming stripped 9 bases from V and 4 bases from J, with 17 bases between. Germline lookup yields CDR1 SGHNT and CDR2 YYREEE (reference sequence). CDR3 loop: CATSWRDGNQPQHF. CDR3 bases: TGTGCCACCTCTTGGCGGGACGGGAATCAGCCCCAGCATTTT.

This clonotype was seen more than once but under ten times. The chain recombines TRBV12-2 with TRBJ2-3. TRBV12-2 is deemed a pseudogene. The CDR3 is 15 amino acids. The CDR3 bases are TGTGCAAGTCGCTTAACCTCAGTACGGACAGATACGCAGTATTTT. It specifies CASRLTSVRTDTQYF.

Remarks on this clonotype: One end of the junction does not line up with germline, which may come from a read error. The CDR3 sequence is CAGSPPSGETQYF. The CDR3 bases are TGTGCCGGCAGCCCCCCCTCGGGGGAGACCCAGTACTTC. The V and J genes are TRBV6-6 and TRBJ2-5; D perhaps matches TRBD2 (5 bases). The germline V gene has CDR1 MNHNY and CDR2 SVGAGI (reference sequence). The CDR3 is 13 residues long.

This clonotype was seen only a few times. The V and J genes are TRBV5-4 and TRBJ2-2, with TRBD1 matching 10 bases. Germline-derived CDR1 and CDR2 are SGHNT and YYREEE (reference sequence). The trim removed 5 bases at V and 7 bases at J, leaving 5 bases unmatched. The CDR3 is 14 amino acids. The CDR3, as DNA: TGTGCCAGCAGACCGGGACAGGGGAACGGGGAGCTGTTTTTT. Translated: CASRPGQGNGELFF.

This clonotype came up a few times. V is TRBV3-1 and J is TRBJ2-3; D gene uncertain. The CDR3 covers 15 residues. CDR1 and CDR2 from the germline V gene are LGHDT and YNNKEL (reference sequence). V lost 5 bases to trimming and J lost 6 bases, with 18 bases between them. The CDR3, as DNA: TGTGCCAGCAGCTCCACGGCCCAGTCAGTGGATACGCAGTATTTT. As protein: CASSSTAQSVDTQYF.

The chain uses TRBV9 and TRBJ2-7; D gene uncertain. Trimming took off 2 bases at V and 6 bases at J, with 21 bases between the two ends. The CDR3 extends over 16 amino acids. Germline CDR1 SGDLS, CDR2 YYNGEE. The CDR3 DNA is TGTGCCAGCAGCGTCGACCCCCGAACGGACGCGCGCGAGCAGTACTTC. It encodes CASSVDPRTDAREQYF. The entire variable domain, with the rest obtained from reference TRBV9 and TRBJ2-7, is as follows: DSGVTQTPKHLITATGQRVTLRCSPRSGDLSVYWYQQSLDQGLQFLIQYYNGEERAKGNILERFSAQQFPDLHSELNLSSLELGDSALYFCASSVDPRTDAREQYFGPGTRLTVT.

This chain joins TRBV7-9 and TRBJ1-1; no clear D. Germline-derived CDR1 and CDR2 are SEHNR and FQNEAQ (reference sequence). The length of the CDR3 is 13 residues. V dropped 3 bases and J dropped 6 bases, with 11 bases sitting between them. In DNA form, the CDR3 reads TGTGCCAGCAGCTTCCGTTCCCGTCCTGAAGCTTTCTTT. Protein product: CASSFRSRPEAFF. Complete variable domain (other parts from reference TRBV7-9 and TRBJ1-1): DTGVSQNPRHKITKRGQNVTFRCDPISEHNRLYWYRQTLGQGPEFLTYFQNEAQLEKSRLLSDRFSAERPKGSFSTLEIQRTEQGDSAMYLCASSFRSRPEAFFGQGTRLTVV.

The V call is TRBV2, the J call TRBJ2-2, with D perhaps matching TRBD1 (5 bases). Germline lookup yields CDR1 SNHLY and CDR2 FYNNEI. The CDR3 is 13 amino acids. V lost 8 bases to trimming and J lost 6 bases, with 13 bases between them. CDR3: CASGQGRAGELFF. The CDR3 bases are TGTGCCAGCGGGCAGGGTCGCGCCGGGGAGCTGTTTTTT. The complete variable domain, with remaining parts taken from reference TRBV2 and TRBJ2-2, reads EPEVTQTPSHQVTQMGQEVILRCVPISNHLYFYWYRQILGQKVEFLVSFYNNEISEKSEIFDDQFSVERPDGSNFTLKIRSTKLEDSAMYFCASGQGRAGELFFGEGSRLTVL.

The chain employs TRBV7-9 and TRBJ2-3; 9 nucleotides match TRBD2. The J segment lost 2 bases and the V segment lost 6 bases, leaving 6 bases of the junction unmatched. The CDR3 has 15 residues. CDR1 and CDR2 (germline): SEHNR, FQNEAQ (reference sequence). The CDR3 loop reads CASRIAGAYTDTQYF. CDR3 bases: TGTGCCAGCAGGATAGCGGGGGCCTACACAGATACGCAGTATTTT.

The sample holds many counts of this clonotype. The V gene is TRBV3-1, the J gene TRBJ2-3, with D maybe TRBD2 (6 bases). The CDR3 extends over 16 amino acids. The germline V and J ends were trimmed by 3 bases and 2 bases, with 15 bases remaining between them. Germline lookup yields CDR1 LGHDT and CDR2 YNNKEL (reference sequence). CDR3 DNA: TGTGCCAGCAGCCAGAGACCGGGAGCTAACACAGATACGCAGTATTTT. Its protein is CASSQRPGANTDTQYF.

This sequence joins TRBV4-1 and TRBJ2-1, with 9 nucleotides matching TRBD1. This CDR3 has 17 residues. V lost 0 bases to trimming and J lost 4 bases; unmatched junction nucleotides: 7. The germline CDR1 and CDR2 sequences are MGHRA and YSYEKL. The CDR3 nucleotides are TGCGCCAGCAGCCAAGAAGTTGGGACAGGGACTTACAATGAGCAGTTCTTC. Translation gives CASSQEVGTGTYNEQFF.

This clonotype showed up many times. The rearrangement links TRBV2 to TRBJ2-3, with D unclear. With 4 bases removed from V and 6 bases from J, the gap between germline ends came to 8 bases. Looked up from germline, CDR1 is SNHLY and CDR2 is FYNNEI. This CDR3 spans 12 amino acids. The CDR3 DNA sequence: TGTGCCAGCAGTGTCGTGTTGGATACGCAGTATTTT. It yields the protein CASSVVLDTQYF.

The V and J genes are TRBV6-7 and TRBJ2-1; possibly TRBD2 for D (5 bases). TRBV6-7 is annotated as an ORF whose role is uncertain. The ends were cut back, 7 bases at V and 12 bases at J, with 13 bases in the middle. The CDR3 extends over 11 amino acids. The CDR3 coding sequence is TGTGCCAGCAATACGGGGAGAGGGCAGTTCTTC. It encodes CASNTGRGQFF.

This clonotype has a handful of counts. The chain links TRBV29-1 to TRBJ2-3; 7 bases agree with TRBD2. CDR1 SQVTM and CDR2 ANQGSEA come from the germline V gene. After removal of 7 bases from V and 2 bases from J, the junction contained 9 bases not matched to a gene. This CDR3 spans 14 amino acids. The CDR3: CSASSSGNTDTQYF. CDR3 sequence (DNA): TGCAGCGCATCTTCTAGCGGAAACACAGATACGCAGTATTTT.

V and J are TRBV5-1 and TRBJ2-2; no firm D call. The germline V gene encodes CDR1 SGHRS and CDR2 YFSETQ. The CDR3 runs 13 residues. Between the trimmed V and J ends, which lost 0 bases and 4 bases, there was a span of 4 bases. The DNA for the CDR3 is TGCGCCAGCAGCTTGGCCGTCACCGGGGAGCTGTTTTTT. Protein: CASSLAVTGELFF.

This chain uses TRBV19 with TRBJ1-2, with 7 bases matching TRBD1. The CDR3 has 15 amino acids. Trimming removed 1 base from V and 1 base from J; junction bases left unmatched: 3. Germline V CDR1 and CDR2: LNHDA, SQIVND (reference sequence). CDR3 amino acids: CASSIGDRINYGYTF. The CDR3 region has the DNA TGTGCCAGTAGTATAGGGGACAGAATTAACTATGGCTACACCTTC.

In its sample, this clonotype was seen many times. The CDR3 sequence is CASSLGEHQPQHF. The CDR3 DNA follows: TGTGCCAGCAGTTTGGGTGAACATCAGCCCCAGCATTTT. J is TRBJ1-5 and V is TRBV12-3 or TRBV12-4, with D uncertain. V shed 3 bases and J shed 5 bases, with 8 bases lying between them. There are 13 residues in the CDR3.

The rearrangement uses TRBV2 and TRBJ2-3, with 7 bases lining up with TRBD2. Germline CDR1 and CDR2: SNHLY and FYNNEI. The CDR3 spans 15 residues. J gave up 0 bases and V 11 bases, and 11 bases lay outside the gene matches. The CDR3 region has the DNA TGTGCCGGAAAAGGGAGCGGGGTTAGCACAGATACGCAGTATTTT. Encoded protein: CAGKGSGVSTDTQYF.

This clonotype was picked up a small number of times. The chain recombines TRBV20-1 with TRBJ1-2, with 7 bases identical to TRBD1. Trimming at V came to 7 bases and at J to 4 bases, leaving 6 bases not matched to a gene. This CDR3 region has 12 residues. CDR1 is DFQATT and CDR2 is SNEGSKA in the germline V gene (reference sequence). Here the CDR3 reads CSDHRGGYGYTF. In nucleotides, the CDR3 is TGCAGTGATCACAGGGGCGGCTATGGCTACACCTTC.

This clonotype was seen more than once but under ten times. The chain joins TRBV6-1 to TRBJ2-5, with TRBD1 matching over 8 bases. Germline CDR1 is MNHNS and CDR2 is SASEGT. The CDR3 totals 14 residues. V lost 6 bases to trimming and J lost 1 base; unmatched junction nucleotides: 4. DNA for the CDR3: TGTGCCAGCAGAGCAGACAGGGGCCAAGAGACCCAGTACTTC. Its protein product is CASRADRGQETQYF.

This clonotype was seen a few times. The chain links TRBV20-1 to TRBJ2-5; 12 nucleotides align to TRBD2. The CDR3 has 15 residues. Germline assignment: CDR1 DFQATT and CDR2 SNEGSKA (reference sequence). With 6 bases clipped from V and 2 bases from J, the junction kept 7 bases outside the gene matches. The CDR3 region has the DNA TGCAGTGCCGGGGGACTAGCGGGCGATCAAGAGACCCAGTACTTC. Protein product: CSAGGLAGDQETQYF.

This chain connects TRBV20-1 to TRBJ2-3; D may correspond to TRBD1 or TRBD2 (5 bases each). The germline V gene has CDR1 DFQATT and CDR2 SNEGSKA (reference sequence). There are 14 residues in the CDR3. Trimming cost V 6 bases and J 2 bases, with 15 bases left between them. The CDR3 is CSAPKPGATDTQYF. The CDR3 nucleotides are TGCAGTGCACCCAAACCCGGGGCCACAGATACGCAGTATTTT.

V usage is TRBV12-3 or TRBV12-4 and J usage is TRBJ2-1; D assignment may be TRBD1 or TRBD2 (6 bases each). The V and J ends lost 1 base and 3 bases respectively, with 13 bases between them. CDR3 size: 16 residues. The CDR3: CASSLVSGGHYNEQFF. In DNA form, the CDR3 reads TGTGCCAGCAGTTTAGTTTCCGGGGGCCACTACAATGAGCAGTTCTTC.

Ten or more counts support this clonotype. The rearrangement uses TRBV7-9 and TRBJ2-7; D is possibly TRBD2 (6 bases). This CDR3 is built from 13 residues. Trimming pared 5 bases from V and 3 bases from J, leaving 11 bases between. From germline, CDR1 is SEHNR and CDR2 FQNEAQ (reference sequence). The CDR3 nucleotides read TGTGCCAGCAGCCCCGGGACTTTCTACGAGCAGTACTTC. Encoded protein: CASSPGTFYEQYF.